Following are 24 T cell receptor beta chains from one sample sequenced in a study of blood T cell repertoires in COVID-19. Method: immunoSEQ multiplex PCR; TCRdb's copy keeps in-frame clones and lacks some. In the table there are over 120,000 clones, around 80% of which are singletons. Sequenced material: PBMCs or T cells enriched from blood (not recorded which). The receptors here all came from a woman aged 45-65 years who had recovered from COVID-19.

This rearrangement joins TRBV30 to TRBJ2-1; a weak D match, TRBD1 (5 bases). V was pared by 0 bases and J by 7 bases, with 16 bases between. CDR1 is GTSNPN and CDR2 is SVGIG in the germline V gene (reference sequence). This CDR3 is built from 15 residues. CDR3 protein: CAWSVGKGKRNEQFF. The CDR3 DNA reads TGTGCCTGGAGTGTAGGAAAGGGGAAGAGAAATGAGCAGTTCTTC.

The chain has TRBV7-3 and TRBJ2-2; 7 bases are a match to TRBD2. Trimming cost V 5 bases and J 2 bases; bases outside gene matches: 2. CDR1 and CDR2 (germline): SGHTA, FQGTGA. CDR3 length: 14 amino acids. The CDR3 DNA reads TGTGCCAGCAGCGGGGGACTAAACACCGGGGAGCTGTTTTTT. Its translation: CASSGGLNTGELFF.

For the CDR3, the DNA is TGTGCCAGCTCACCATACGCAGAAGATTCACCCCTCCACTTT. The encoded protein is CASSPYAEDSPLHF. The J gene is TRBJ1-6, the V gene TRBV18; D gene uncertain. This CDR3 region has 14 residues. Per germline, CDR1 KGHSH and CDR2 LQKENI. Trimming stripped 2 bases from V and 8 bases from J, with 10 bases between.

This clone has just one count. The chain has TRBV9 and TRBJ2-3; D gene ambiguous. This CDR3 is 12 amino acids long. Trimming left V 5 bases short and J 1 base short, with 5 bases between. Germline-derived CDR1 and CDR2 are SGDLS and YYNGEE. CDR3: CASSEGTDTQYF. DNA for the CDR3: TGTGCCAGCAGTGAGGGCACAGATACGCAGTATTTT.

CDR3 loop: CASRDSPTGELFF. The DNA for the CDR3 is TGTGCCTCCAGGGACAGCCCCACCGGGGAGCTGTTTTTT. V usage is TRBV12-3 or TRBV12-4 and J usage is TRBJ2-2; 7 bases agree with TRBD1. The CDR3 is 13 residues long. With V trimmed by 11 bases and J by 4 bases, 7 bases remained unmatched.

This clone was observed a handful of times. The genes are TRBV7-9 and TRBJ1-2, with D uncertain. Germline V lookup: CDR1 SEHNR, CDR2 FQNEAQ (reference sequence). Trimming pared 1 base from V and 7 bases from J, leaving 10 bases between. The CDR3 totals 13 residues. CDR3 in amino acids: CASSLGAEGGYTF. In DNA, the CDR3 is TGTGCCAGCAGCTTAGGGGCCGAGGGTGGCTACACCTTC. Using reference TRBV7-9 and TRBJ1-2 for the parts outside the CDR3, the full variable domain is DTGVSQNPRHKITKRGQNVTFRCDPISEHNRLYWYRQTLGQGPEFLTYFQNEAQLEKSRLLSDRFSAERPKGSFSTLEIQRTEQGDSAMYLCASSLGAEGGYTFGSGTRLTVV.

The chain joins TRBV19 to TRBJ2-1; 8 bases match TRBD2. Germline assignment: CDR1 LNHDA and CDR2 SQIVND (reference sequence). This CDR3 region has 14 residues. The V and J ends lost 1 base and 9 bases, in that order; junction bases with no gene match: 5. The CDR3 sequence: CASSIAGTSFEQFF. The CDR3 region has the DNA TGTGCCAGTAGTATAGCCGGGACTAGTTTTGAGCAGTTCTTC.

The CDR3 loop reads CASSSGISTNEKLFF. CDR3 bases: TGTGCCAGCAGTTCAGGGATCTCAACTAATGAAAAACTGTTTTTT. V usage is TRBV27 and J usage is TRBJ1-4; D is possibly TRBD1 (5 bases). In germline, CDR1 is MNHEY, CDR2 SMNVEV (reference sequence). Deletions cut 4 bases from V and 0 bases from J, with 9 bases between. The CDR3 is made up of 15 amino acids.

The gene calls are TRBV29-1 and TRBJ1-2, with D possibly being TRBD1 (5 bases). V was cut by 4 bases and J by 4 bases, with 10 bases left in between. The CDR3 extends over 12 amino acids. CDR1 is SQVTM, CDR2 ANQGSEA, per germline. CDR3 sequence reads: CSVGRVGYGYTF. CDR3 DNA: TGCAGCGTTGGCAGGGTGGGCTATGGCTACACCTTC.

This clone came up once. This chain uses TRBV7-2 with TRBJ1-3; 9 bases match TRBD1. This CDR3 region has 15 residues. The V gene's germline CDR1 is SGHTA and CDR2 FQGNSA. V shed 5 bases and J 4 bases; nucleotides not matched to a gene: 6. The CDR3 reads CASSETTGGGNTIYF. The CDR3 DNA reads TGTGCCAGCAGCGAAACGACAGGGGGGGGAAACACCATATATTTT.

The CDR3 DNA reads as TGTGCCAGCAGCGGGGGCTTTCTAGAATCTGGAAACACCATATATTTT. This sequence encodes CASSGGFLESGNTIYF. The chain has TRBV14 and TRBJ1-3; weak D call: TRBD1 (6 bases). Trimming removed 5 bases at V and 1 base at J, with 15 bases between. Germline V gives CDR1 SGHDN, CDR2 FVKESK. The CDR3 has 16 amino acids.

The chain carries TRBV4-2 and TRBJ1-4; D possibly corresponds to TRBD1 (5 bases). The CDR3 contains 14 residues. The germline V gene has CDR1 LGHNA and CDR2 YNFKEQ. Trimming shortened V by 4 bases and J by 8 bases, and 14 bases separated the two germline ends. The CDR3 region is CASSRWQGEEKLFF. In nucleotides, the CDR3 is TGTGCCAGCAGCCGTTGGCAGGGTGAGGAAAAACTGTTTTTT.

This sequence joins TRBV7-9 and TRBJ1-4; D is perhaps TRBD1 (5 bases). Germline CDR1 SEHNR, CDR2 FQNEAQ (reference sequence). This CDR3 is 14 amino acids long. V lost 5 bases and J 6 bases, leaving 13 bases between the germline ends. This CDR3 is CASSHWGVDEKLFF. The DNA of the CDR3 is TGTGCCAGCAGCCACTGGGGGGTCGATGAAAAACTGTTTTTT.

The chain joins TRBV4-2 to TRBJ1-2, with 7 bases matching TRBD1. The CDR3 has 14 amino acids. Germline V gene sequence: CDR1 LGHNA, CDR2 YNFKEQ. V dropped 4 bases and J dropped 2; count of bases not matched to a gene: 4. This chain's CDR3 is CASSPQTGNYGYTF. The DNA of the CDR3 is TGTGCCAGCAGCCCTCAGACAGGGAACTATGGCTACACCTTC.

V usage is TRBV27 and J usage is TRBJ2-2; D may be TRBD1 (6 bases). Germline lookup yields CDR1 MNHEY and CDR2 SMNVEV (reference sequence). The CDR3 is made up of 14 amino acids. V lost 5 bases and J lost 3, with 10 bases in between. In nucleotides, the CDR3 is TGTGCCAGCAGTCCAGGGGTTGACACCGGGGAGCTGTTTTTT. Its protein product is CASSPGVDTGELFF.

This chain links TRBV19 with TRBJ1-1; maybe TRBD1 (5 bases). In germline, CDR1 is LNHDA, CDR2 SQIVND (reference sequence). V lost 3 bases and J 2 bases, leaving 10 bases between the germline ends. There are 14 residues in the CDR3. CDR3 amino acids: CASSMSGGNTEAFF. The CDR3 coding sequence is TGTGCCAGTAGTATGTCGGGGGGAAACACTGAAGCTTTCTTT.

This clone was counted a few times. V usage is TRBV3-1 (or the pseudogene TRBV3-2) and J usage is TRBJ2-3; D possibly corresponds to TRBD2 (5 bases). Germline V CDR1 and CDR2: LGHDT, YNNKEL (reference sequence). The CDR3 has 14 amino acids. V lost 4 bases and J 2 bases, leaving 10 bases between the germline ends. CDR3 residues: CASSPQRNTDTQYF. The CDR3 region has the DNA TGTGCCAGCAGCCCACAGCGGAACACAGATACGCAGTATTTT.

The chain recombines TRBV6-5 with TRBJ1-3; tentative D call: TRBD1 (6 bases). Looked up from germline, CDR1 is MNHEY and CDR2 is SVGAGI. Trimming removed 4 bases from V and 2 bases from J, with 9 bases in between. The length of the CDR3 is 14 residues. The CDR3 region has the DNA TGTGCCAGCAGTTTAGGGGGAGCTGGAAACACCATATATTTT. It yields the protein CASSLGGAGNTIYF.

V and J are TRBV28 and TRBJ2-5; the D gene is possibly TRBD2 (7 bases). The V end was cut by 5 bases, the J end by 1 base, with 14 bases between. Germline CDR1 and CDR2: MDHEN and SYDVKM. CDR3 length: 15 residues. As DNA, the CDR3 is TGTGCCAGCAGTCGCGGGGGCCTTTCCCAAGAGACCCAGTACTTC. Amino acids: CASSRGGLSQETQYF.

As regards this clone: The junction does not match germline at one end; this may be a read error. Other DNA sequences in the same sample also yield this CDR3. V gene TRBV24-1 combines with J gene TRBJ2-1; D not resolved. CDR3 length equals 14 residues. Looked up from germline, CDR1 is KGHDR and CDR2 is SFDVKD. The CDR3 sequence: CATSDFSGYNEQFF. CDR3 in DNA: TGTGCCACCAGTGATTTTTCAGGTTACAATGAACAGTTCTTC.

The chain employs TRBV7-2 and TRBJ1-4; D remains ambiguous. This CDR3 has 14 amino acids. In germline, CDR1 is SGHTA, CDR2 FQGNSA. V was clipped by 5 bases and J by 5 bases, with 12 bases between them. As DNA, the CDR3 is TGTGCCAGCAGCCCCGAGGCAGAGAATGAAAAACTGTTTTTT. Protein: CASSPEAENEKLFF. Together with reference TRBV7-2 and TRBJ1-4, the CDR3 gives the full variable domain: GAGVSQSPSNKVTEKGKDVELRCDPISGHTALYWYRQSLGQGLEFLIYFQGNSAPDKSGLPSDRFSAERTGGSVSTLTIQRTQQEDSAVYLCASSPEAENEKLFFGSGTQLSVL.

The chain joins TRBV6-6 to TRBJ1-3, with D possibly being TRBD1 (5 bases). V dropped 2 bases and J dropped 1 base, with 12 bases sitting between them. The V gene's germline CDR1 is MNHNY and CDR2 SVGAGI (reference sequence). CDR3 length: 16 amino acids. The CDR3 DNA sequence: TGTGCCAGCAGTTACAGTCTCCCAGGGTCTGGAAACACCATATATTTT. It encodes CASSYSLPGSGNTIYF.

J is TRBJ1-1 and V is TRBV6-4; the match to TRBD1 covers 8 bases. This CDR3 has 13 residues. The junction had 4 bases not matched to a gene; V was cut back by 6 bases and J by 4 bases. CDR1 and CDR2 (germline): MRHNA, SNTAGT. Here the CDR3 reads CASSHGQGTEAFF. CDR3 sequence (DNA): TGTGCCAGCAGCCATGGACAGGGCACTGAAGCTTTCTTT.

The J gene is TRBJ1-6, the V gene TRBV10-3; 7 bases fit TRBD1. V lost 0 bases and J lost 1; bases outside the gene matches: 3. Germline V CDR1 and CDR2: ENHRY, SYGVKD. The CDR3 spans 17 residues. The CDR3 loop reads CAISESGGASYNSPLHF. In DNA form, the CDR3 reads TGTGCCATCAGTGAGTCAGGGGGCGCATCCTATAATTCACCCCTCCACTTT.